Each of the 32 T cell receptor beta chains below was sequenced from the same sample in a study of T cell responses to AZD1222 COVID-19 vaccine. The repertoire was sequenced with immunoSEQ multiplex PCR; TCRdb's copy has only in-frame clones and lacks some. The sample yields tens of thousands of clones, about nine tenths seen once. The specimen was peripheral blood, collected 28 days after the second AZD1222 dose. The receptors stem from an adult who received the AZD1222 COVID-19 vaccine.

The CDR3 loop is CASSFLSGALNTEAFF. The CDR3 nucleotides read TGCGCCAGCAGCTTCTTAAGCGGGGCGCTGAACACTGAAGCTTTCTTT. The genes are TRBV5-1 and TRBJ1-1; weak D call: TRBD1 (5 bases). This CDR3 has 16 residues. Germline assignment: CDR1 SGHRS and CDR2 YFSETQ. With 2 bases removed from V and 0 bases from J, the gap between germline ends came to 14 bases.

The chain recombines TRBV7-8 with TRBJ1-5; TRBD1 might be the D (5 bases). Germline lookup yields CDR1 SGHVS and CDR2 FQNEAQ. This CDR3 has 18 amino acids. V shed 5 bases and J shed 0 bases, with 20 bases lying between them. This CDR3 is CASSPLGLPSYSNQPQHF. CDR3 in DNA: TGTGCCAGCAGCCCCCTGGGGCTGCCTTCTTATAGCAATCAGCCCCAGCATTTT. Filled out from reference TRBV7-8 and TRBJ1-5, the complete variable domain reads GAGVSQSPRYKVAKRGQDVALRCDPISGHVSLFWYQQALGQGPEFLTYFQNEAQLDKSGLPSDRFFAERPEGSVSTLKIQRTQQEDSAVYLCASSPLGLPSYSNQPQHFGDGTRLSIL.

The V and J genes are TRBV28 and TRBJ2-1; TRBD1 aligns across 9 bases. With 5 bases clipped from V and 9 bases from J, the junction kept 11 bases outside the gene matches. This CDR3 is 15 amino acids long. Germline loops: CDR1 MDHEN, CDR2 SYDVKM. CDR3 nucleotide sequence: TGTGCCAGCAGTCCTGGCGGGACAGGGTCTATTGAGCAGTTCTTC. It yields the protein CASSPGGTGSIEQFF.

The gene calls are TRBV29-1 and TRBJ1-1, with a weak D call TRBD1 (6 bases). CDR1 is SQVTM, CDR2 ANQGSEA, per germline. The CDR3 consists of 12 residues. Trimming removed 2 bases at V and 6 bases at J, with 10 bases between. CDR3 DNA sequence: TGCAGCGTTGAACGGGCAGGGGCTGAAGCTTTCTTT. Translation gives CSVERAGAEAFF.

This rearrangement joins TRBV7-9 to TRBJ2-7; D might be TRBD1 or TRBD2, each matching 5 bases. This CDR3 contains 15 residues. V lost 5 bases and J 0 bases, leaving 14 bases between the germline ends. Germline loops: CDR1 SEHNR, CDR2 FQNEAQ (reference sequence). The CDR3 coding sequence is TGTGCCAGCAGCCCACGGGACCACAGCTCCTACGAGCAGTACTTC. It encodes CASSPRDHSSYEQYF.

CDR3 in DNA: TGTGCCAGCAGTTTCGTTTCGGGGGGGCGAGGTGAAAAACTGTTTTTT. Translation gives CASSFVSGGRGEKLFF. This sequence joins TRBV28 and TRBJ1-4; D may be TRBD1 (6 bases). Germline CDR1 MDHEN, CDR2 SYDVKM. CDR3 length: 16 residues. V lost 3 bases and J 7 bases, leaving 18 bases between the germline ends.

The V gene is TRBV4-1, the J gene TRBJ1-2; D gene uncertain. The germline CDR1 and CDR2 sequences are MGHRA and YSYEKL. The CDR3 runs to 14 residues. With 1 base removed from V and 4 bases from J, the gap between germline ends came to 10 bases. In DNA form, the CDR3 reads TGCGCCAGCAGCCAAGGGCGGACGGGCTATGGCTACACCTTC. It encodes CASSQGRTGYGYTF.

The gene calls are TRBV6-7 and TRBJ1-1, with D perhaps matching TRBD1 (5 bases). TRBV6-7 is reported as an ORF; its role is uncertain. The V end lost 0 bases, the J end lost 1 base, and 9 bases lay between the germline ends. There are 15 residues in the CDR3. The CDR3 loop is CASSYSTGPNTEAFF. The CDR3 DNA reads TGTGCCAGCAGTTACTCGACGGGACCGAACACTGAAGCTTTCTTT.

The V and J genes are TRBV10-3 and TRBJ1-5, with TRBD1 identical over 10 bases. Germline CDR1 ENHRY, CDR2 SYGVKD. CDR3 size: 14 residues. The V gene end was trimmed by 6 bases and the J gene end by 5 bases; junction bases not matched to a gene: 4. CDR3 sequence reads: CAIRGTGVDQPQHF. DNA of the CDR3: TGTGCCATCAGGGGGACAGGGGTAGATCAGCCCCAGCATTTT.

The chain employs TRBV3-1 (or the pseudogene TRBV3-2) and TRBJ2-1; no clear D gene. The germline gives CDR1 LGHDT, CDR2 YNNKEL (reference sequence). The germline V and J ends were trimmed by 1 base and 0 bases, with 19 bases remaining between them. This CDR3 region has 19 residues. The CDR3 protein is CASSQVRASTLISYNEQFF. In nucleotides, the CDR3 is TGTGCCAGCAGCCAAGTAAGGGCCAGCACCCTAATCTCCTACAATGAGCAGTTCTTC.

The rearrangement joins TRBV18 to TRBJ1-4; no definite D call. V shed 6 bases and J shed 2 bases, with 13 bases lying between them. Per germline, CDR1 KGHSH and CDR2 LQKENI. This CDR3 is built from 15 residues. CDR3 DNA: TGTGCCAGCTCTACGATGGGCGAGACTAATGAAAAACTGTTTTTT. As protein: CASSTMGETNEKLFF.

This sequence joins TRBV6-5 and TRBJ1-4, with D uncertain. V was cut by 4 bases and J by 8 bases, with 11 bases left in between. Germline V gives CDR1 MNHEY, CDR2 SVGAGI. This CDR3 spans 13 amino acids. CDR3 residues: CASSSRTAEKLFF. CDR3 DNA sequence: TGTGCCAGCAGTTCACGGACGGCAGAAAAACTGTTTTTT.

The rearrangement links TRBV9 to TRBJ1-2; tentatively, D is TRBD1 (5 bases). The CDR3 runs to 15 residues. The germline V gene encodes CDR1 SGDLS and CDR2 YYNGEE. V lost 3 bases and J 3 bases, leaving 15 bases between the germline ends. This CDR3 is CASSAQGAVDYGYTF. The CDR3 nucleotides are TGTGCCAGCAGCGCCCAGGGTGCGGTAGACTATGGCTACACCTTC.

CDR3 loop: CASSLGGLGYNEQFF. The DNA for the CDR3 is TGTGCCAGCAGTTTAGGTGGCTTGGGGTACAATGAGCAGTTCTTC. V and J are TRBV28 and TRBJ2-1; D gene ambiguous. The germline gives CDR1 MDHEN, CDR2 SYDVKM. The CDR3 is 15 amino acids. Trimming pared 2 bases from V and 4 bases from J, leaving 12 bases between.

J is TRBJ1-6 and V is TRBV5-1; D is ambiguous. The germline CDR1 and CDR2 sequences are SGHRS and YFSETQ. CDR3 size: 14 residues. V lost 5 bases to trimming and J lost 0 bases, with 6 bases between them. For the CDR3, the DNA is TGCGCCAGCAGTCCAGGCTCCTATAATTCACCCCTCCACTTT. Encoded protein: CASSPGSYNSPLHF.

The rearrangement links TRBV11-2 to TRBJ2-1; TRBD2 aligns across 11 bases. With V trimmed by 6 bases and J by 8 bases, 9 bases remained unmatched. This CDR3 is built from 15 residues. CDR1 SGHAT and CDR2 FQNNGV come from the germline V gene. The CDR3 reads CASSRTSGSRDEQFF. The CDR3 nucleotides are TGTGCCAGCAGTAGAACTAGCGGGAGCAGAGATGAGCAGTTCTTC.

The rearrangement uses TRBV28 and TRBJ1-3; D might be TRBD1 (6 bases). From germline, CDR1 is MDHEN and CDR2 SYDVKM. The length of the CDR3 is 14 residues. V was clipped by 5 bases and J by 0 bases, with 8 bases between them. CDR3 in amino acids: CASSQGSSGNTIYF. The CDR3 DNA sequence: TGTGCCAGCAGTCAGGGGAGCTCTGGAAACACCATATATTTT.

The CDR3 DNA is TGTGCCAGTAGTCCCAGACGCCCACCCTACGAGCAGTACTTC. Amino acid sequence: CASSPRRPPYEQYF. The chain carries TRBV19 and TRBJ2-7, with D uncertain. Between the trimmed V and J ends, which lost 5 bases and 2 bases, there was a span of 13 bases. This CDR3 contains 14 residues. Germline assignment: CDR1 LNHDA and CDR2 SQIVND (reference sequence).

This chain uses TRBV9 with TRBJ1-3; TRBD1 matches at 10 bases. In germline, CDR1 is SGDLS, CDR2 YYNGEE. The CDR3 consists of 15 residues. With V trimmed by 6 bases and J by 5 bases, 8 bases remained unmatched. This chain's CDR3 is CASNPGQGGRNTIYF. CDR3 sequence (DNA): TGTGCCAGCAACCCTGGACAGGGGGGGAGAAACACCATATATTTT.

The chain combines TRBV2 with TRBJ2-7, with 7 positions matching TRBD1. Germline values: CDR1 SNHLY, CDR2 FYNNEI. This CDR3 is built from 14 residues. The trim removed 8 bases at V and 6 bases at J, leaving 13 bases unmatched. The CDR3 DNA reads TGTGCCAGCCAACCGGGGACAGCGGTCCCCGAGCAGTACTTC. Translation gives CASQPGTAVPEQYF.

This clone was recorded once. The rearrangement joins TRBV29-1 to TRBJ2-6, with 7 nucleotides matching TRBD1. CDR1 and CDR2 (germline): SQVTM, ANQGSEA. The trim removed 3 bases at V and 2 bases at J, leaving 10 bases unmatched. The CDR3 totals 17 residues. The CDR3 region has the DNA TGCAGCGTTGAGCGACCGACAGGGCTAGCTGGGGCCAACGTCCTGACTTTC. It codes for CSVERPTGLAGANVLTF.

The V and J genes are TRBV5-6 and TRBJ1-6; D gene uncertain. CDR1 and CDR2 (germline): SGHDT, YYEEEE. Deletions cut 1 base from V and 6 bases from J, with 8 bases between. CDR3 length: 14 residues. CDR3 coding DNA: TGTGCCAGCAGCTTGCCAGGATCTAATTCACCCCTCCACTTT. Translating gives CASSLPGSNSPLHF. Looking up the rest from reference TRBV5-6 and TRBJ1-6 gives the full variable domain: DAGVTQSPTHLIKTRGQQVTLRCSPKSGHDTVSWYQQALGQGPQFIFQYYEEEERQRGNFPDRFSGHQFPNYSSELNVNALLLGDSALYLCASSLPGSNSPLHFGNGTRLTVT.

The chain employs TRBV10-3 and TRBJ2-1; 9 bases line up with TRBD2. Germline loops: CDR1 ENHRY, CDR2 SYGVKD. J gave up 10 bases and V 2 bases, and 33 bases lay outside the gene matches. The length of the CDR3 is 23 residues. In nucleotides, the CDR3 is TGTGCCATCAGTGAGAACCACCGCACTACAACTAGCGGGCTTACGCTGGAGTTTCGGGAGCAGTTCTTC. Translation: CAISENHRTTTSGLTLEFREQFF.

The rearrangement joins TRBV30 to TRBJ1-1; perhaps TRBD1 as D (6 bases). The germline V gene has CDR1 GTSNPN and CDR2 SVGIG (reference sequence). This CDR3 is built from 15 residues. The V gene lost 0 bases and the J gene lost 1 base, with 12 bases spanning the gap. CDR3 coding DNA: TGTGCCTGGAGTGTCCTGGGGGCGCGGAACACTGAAGCTTTCTTT. Its translation is CAWSVLGARNTEAFF.

V is TRBV5-1 and J is TRBJ1-1; possibly TRBD1 for D (5 bases). Germline lookup yields CDR1 SGHRS and CDR2 YFSETQ. V shed 4 bases and J shed 3 bases, with 13 bases lying between them. This CDR3 region has 14 residues. CDR3 region: CASSPPRVDTEAFF. CDR3 DNA: TGCGCCAGCAGCCCCCCCAGGGTAGACACTGAAGCTTTCTTT.

This clone appeared once. This chain uses TRBV5-5 with TRBJ2-1, with 11 positions matching TRBD1. The CDR3 consists of 15 residues. Germline CDR1 and CDR2: SGHKS and YYEKEE (reference sequence). Trimming at V came to 2 bases and at J to 4 bases, leaving 2 bases not matched to a gene. The CDR3 DNA reads TGTGCCAGCAGCTTAGGGACAGGGGGTTACAATGAGCAGTTCTTC. This translates into CASSLGTGGYNEQFF. Filled out from reference TRBV5-5 and TRBJ2-1, the complete variable domain reads DAGVTQSPTHLIKTRGQQVTLRCSPISGHKSVSWYQQVLGQGPQFIFQYYEKEERGRGNFPDRFSARQFPNYSSELNVNALLLGDSALYLCASSLGTGGYNEQFFGPGTRLTVL.

The chain couples TRBV2 to TRBJ1-1; tentative D call: TRBD1 (6 bases). Trimming shortened V by 6 bases and J by 6 bases, and 17 bases separated the two germline ends. This CDR3 is built from 14 residues. The germline V gene has CDR1 SNHLY and CDR2 FYNNEI. DNA for the CDR3: TGTGCCAGCAGGATTCAACAGGGATTCCCTGAAGCTTTCTTT. Translating it yields CASRIQQGFPEAFF.

The V gene is TRBV12-3 or TRBV12-4, the J gene TRBJ1-1, with D hard to call. This CDR3 spans 13 amino acids. V shed 3 bases and J shed 3 bases, with 8 bases lying between them. The CDR3, as DNA: TGTGCCAGCAGTTTGAATTTGGACACTGAAGCTTTCTTT. It encodes CASSLNLDTEAFF.

The rearrangement uses TRBV29-1 and TRBJ1-1; tentatively, D is TRBD1 (6 bases). CDR3 length equals 13 residues. V was pared by 7 bases and J by 0 bases, with 12 bases between. Germline V gene data show CDR1 as SQVTM and CDR2 as ANQGSEA. CDR3: CSAGTTMNTEAFF. The CDR3 bases are TGCAGCGCTGGGACAACTATGAACACTGAAGCTTTCTTT.

For this clone: An end of the junction does not agree with germline; a read error may underlie this. The CDR3 DNA reads TGTGCCAGCAGGGAAGACGTCAACTATGGCTACACCTTC. Amino acid sequence: CASREDVNYGYTF. The chain joins TRBV2 to TRBJ1-2; D remains ambiguous. The germline V gene encodes CDR1 SNHLY and CDR2 FYNNEI. The CDR3 covers 13 residues.

V gene TRBV28 combines with J gene TRBJ2-7; 8 nucleotides align to TRBD2. The germline gives CDR1 MDHEN, CDR2 SYDVKM. The CDR3 totals 15 residues. V dropped 4 bases and J dropped 7; count of bases not matched to a gene: 12. The CDR3 DNA is TGTGCCAGCAGTTCCCCCCGGGAGGGGCCTATTGAGCAGTACTTC. As protein: CASSSPREGPIEQYF.

J is TRBJ1-4 and V is TRBV7-9; maybe TRBD1 (5 bases). This CDR3 has 15 residues. CDR1 is SEHNR, CDR2 FQNEAQ, per germline (reference sequence). V gave up 1 base and J gave up 8 bases, with 14 bases separating them. CDR3 residues: CASSLDQGRWEKLFF. CDR3 nucleotide sequence: TGTGCCAGCAGCTTAGACCAGGGTCGATGGGAAAAACTGTTTTTT.